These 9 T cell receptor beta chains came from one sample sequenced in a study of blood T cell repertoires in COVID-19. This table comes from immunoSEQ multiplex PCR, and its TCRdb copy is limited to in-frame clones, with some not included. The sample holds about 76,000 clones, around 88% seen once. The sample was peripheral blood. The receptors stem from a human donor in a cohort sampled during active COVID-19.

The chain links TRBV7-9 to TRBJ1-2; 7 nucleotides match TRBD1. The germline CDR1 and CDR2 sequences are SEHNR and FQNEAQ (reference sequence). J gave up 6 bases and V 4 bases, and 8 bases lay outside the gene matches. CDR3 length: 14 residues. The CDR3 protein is CASSSEGASNGYTF. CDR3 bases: TGTGCCAGCAGCTCTGAGGGGGCGTCCAATGGCTACACCTTC.

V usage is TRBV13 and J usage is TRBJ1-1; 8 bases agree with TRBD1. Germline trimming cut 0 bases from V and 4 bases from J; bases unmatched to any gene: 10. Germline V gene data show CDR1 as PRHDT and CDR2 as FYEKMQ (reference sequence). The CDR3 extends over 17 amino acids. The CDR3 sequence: CASSLGQSGGIGTEAFF. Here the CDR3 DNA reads TGTGCCAGCAGCTTAGGCCAATCAGGGGGCATTGGCACTGAAGCTTTCTTT.

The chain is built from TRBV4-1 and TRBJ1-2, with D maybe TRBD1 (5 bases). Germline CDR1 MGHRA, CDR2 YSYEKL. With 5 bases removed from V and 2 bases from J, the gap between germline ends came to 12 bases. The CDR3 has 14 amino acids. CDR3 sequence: CASSSPGKNYGYTF. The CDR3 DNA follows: TGCGCCAGCAGCTCGCCAGGGAAGAACTATGGCTACACCTTC.

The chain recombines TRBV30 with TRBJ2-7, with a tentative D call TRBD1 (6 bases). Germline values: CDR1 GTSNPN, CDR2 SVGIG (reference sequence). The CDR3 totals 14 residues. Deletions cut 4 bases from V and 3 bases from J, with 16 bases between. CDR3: CAWNSRGLIYEQYF. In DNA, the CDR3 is TGTGCCTGGAACTCCAGGGGATTAATCTACGAGCAGTACTTC.

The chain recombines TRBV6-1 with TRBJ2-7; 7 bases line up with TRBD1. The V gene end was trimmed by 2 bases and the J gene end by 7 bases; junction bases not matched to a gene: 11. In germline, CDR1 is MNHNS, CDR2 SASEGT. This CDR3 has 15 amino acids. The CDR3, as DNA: TGTGCCAGCAGTGAAAGGGGACAGAAAGGGGGAGAGCAGTACTTC. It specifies CASSERGQKGGEQYF.

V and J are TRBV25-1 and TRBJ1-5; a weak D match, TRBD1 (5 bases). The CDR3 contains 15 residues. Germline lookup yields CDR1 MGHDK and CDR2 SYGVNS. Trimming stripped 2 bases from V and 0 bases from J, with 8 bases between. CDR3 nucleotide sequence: TGTGCCAGCAGTGAACAGGGTTATAGCAATCAGCCCCAGCATTTT. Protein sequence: CASSEQGYSNQPQHF.

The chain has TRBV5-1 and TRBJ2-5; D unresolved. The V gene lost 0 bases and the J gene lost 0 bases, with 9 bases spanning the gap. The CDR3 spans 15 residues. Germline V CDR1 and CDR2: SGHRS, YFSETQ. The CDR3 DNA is TGCGCCAGCAGCTTGGTCCCCCAGTACCAAGAGACCCAGTACTTC. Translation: CASSLVPQYQETQYF.

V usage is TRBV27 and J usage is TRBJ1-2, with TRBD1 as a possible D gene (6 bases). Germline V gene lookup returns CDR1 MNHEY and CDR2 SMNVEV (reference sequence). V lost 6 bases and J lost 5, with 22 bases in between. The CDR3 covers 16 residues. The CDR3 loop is CASSERFGQNAYGYTF. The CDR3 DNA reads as TGTGCCAGCAGCGAGCGGTTTGGACAGAACGCTTATGGCTACACCTTC.

Written as DNA, the CDR3 is TGCGCCAGCAGCCAGGGGGTCGGGGCTGAAGCTTTCTTT. This codes for CASSQGVGAEAFF. This rearrangement joins TRBV5-1 to TRBJ1-1, with 7 positions matching TRBD1. Looked up from germline, CDR1 is SGHRS and CDR2 is YFSETQ. This CDR3 comprises 13 residues. Unmatched junction bases numbered 6, after V lost 4 bases and J lost 6 bases.